The source of this T cell receptor (beta chain) is a study of cytomegalovirus exposure and HLA in healthy donors. The study, taken as a whole, reports: Immune exposure information comprised only CMV serostatus. TCR beta V segments were, for the most part, productive about 87% or about 30% of the time in an earlier analysis.

With V trimmed by 5 bases and J by 4 bases, 9 bases remained unmatched. The germline V gene encodes CDR1 SGHTA and CDR2 FQGNSA. The CDR3 is 15 residues long. PCR used 60 Vbeta primers and 13 Jbeta primers. Authors' processing steps: An analysis performed later counted 60 million to 90 million unique TCR beta chains (roughly 11 million of them shared). Assay: immunoSEQ multiplex PCR; the TCRdb copy retains only in-frame clones and omits some. V and J calls and clone size come straight from that table; D and trimming were deduced from the DNA. The sample has around 110,000 clones, around 86% seen once. As for this clone: No antigen is known for it.

The specimen was PBMCs. The TCR originated in a man aged 25 to 40 in good health and CMV-seronegative. The rearrangement uses TRBV7-2 and TRBJ2-7; 9 nucleotides align to TRBD2. CDR3 sequence reads: CASSPRAGGPYEQYF. The CDR3 DNA reads as TGTGCCAGCAGCCCCAGGGCGGGGGGGCCATACGAGCAGTACTTC.